This T cell receptor (beta chain) was observed in a study of control samples from healthy donors and cancer patients. Produced via immunoSEQ multiplex PCR; TCRdb's table is partial and in-frame only. Of around 200,000 clones in the sample, 85% to 95% are singletons; the top ten hold roughly 1.5%. With 6 bases clipped from V and 4 bases from J, the junction kept 11 bases outside the gene matches. Germline V gene sequence: CDR1 LNHDA, CDR2 SQIVND (reference sequence). The CDR3 sequence is 16 residues long. Sequencing was carried out using blood. The receptor was derived from a man between 18 and 29 years old in good health. V and J are TRBV19 and TRBJ2-3, with 9 bases aligning to TRBD1. CDR3 sequence reads: CASSPEDRGMADTQYF. The CDR3, as DNA: TGTGCCAGTAGCCCGGAGGACAGGGGAATGGCAGATACGCAGTATTTT.